The rows below give T cell receptor beta chains drawn from one sample of a study of T cell repertoires in cytomegalovirus infection. The antigens of these receptors remain unknown. From the reads, TCRdb called clonotypes with MiXCR, one entry per CDR3 protein. The repertoire holds 900,000 to 950,000 distinct CDR3 sequences, more than 25% seen once, with about an eighth in the top ten. The sequencing used cultured CD8+ T cells from PBMCs, collected from culture after CMV antigen stimulation. The receptors stem from a human donor in good health (CMV status not recorded). Some clones in this sample may be carry-over from other donors' samples. Each CDR3 is given with its conserved first and last residue. Each record gives: J gene, V gene, clone size, D gene, CDR3 length, CDR3 protein, CDR3 DNA. D genes are given only for firm matches. Size values are once, few and many counts, or a class for expanded clones, and some rows have none.

>TRBJ2-4|TRBV4-2|few|NA|17
CASSQDGQGLAKNIQYF
TGTGCCAGCAGCCAAGATGGCCAGGGCCTAGCCAAAAACATTCAGTACTTC
>TRBJ1-4|TRBV12-3/TRBV12-4|many|NA|18
CASSTTGNRTLTNEKLFF
TGTGCCAGCAGCACTACAGGAAACCGAACTCTAACTAATGAAAAACTGTTTTTT
>TRBJ2-2|TRBV27|NA|TRBD1|14
CASSYYRGGGELFF
TGTGCCAGCAGTTACTACAGGGGTGGCGGGGAGCTGTTTTTT
>TRBJ1-1|TRBV7-6|many|NA|14
CASSLAGWNTEAFF
TGTGCCAGCAGCTTAGCAGGTTGGAACACTGAAGCTTTCTTT
>TRBJ2-5|TRBV6-2/TRBV6-3|NA|TRBD2|17
CASSSLGLAGAQETQYF
TGTGCCAGCAGTTCCCTCGGACTAGCGGGGGCCCAAGAGACCCAGTACTTC
>TRBJ2-5|TRBV7-8|many|TRBD1|19
CASSLPGQGESGGPETQYF
TGTGCCAGCAGCCTGCCGGGACAGGGGGAGTCGGGGGGGCCGGAGACCCAGTACTTC
>TRBJ2-7|TRBV20-1|few|TRBD1|16
CSARAQSRGLQDEQYF
TGCAGTGCTAGAGCTCAGTCGAGGGGGCTTCAGGACGAGCAGTACTTC
>TRBJ2-7|TRBV14|NA|TRBD1|15
CASSQGQGYDFEQYF
TGTGCCAGCAGCCAAGGACAGGGATATGATTTCGAGCAGTACTTC
>TRBJ1-3|TRBV25-1|NA|NA|19
CASSEYFSGPTGSGNTIYF
TGTGCCAGCAGTGAATATTTTTCCGGCCCGACGGGCTCTGGAAACACCATATATTTT
>TRBJ2-3|TRBV11-1|NA|NA|15
CASSFSISSTDTQYF
TGTGCCAGCAGCTTCTCCATTTCTAGCACAGATACGCAGTATTTT
>TRBJ2-3|TRBV6-2/TRBV6-3|NA|NA|15
CASSAAPPWSDTQYF
TGTGCCAGCAGTGCCGCCCCCCCTTGGTCTGATACGCAGTATTTT
>TRBJ1-2|TRBV7-9|few|NA|11
CASSLLPGYTF
TGTGCCAGCAGCTTACTTCCGGGCTACACCTTC
>TRBJ1-2|TRBV12-3/TRBV12-4|few|NA|13
CASSLDSDYGYTF
TGTGCCAGCAGTCTGGACAGCGACTATGGCTACACCTTC
>TRBJ1-2|TRBV9|NA|NA|15
CASSGGDRALAGYTF
TGTGCCAGCAGCGGAGGCGACCGCGCTTTGGCTGGCTACACCTTC
>TRBJ1-1|TRBV2|few|NA|8
CASTEAFF
TGTGCCAGCACTGAAGCTTTCTTT
>TRBJ2-1|TRBV7-9|NA|NA|12
CASSLSPREQFF
TGTGCCAGCAGCTTATCTCCTCGTGAGCAGTTCTTC
>TRBJ1-1|TRBV6-1|NA|NA|17
CASSATSAGGLSAEAFF
TGTGCCAGCAGTGCCACCTCCGCTGGGGGGCTTAGCGCTGAAGCTTTCTTT
>TRBJ2-5|TRBV20-1|NA|NA|13
CSASKGVQETQYF
TGCAGTGCTAGTAAGGGGGTACAAGAGACCCAGTACTTC
>TRBJ2-1|TRBV7-9|NA|TRBD1|17
CASSPRTGGPRGNEQFF
TGTGCCAGCAGCCCCAGGACAGGGGGACCCCGAGGGAATGAGCAGTTCTTC
>TRBJ1-3|TRBV12-3/TRBV12-4|many|NA|13
CASSPHTGNTIYF
TGTGCCAGCAGTCCTCATACGGGAAACACCATATATTTT
>TRBJ2-7|TRBV7-2|many|TRBD1|15
CASRLFTGGNYEQYF
TGTGCCAGCAGACTCTTTACAGGGGGCAACTACGAGCAGTACTTC
>TRBJ2-5|TRBV29-1|few|NA|10
CSVVGETQYF
TGCAGCGTTGTGGGGGAGACCCAGTACTTC
>TRBJ2-2|TRBV7-6|few|NA|18
CASSLGPLTRAGTGELFF
TGTGCCAGCAGCTTAGGGCCCTTAACACGGGCCGGAACCGGGGAGCTGTTTTTT
>TRBJ2-5|TRBV7-8|few|NA|15
CASSLERLDQETQYF
TGTGCCAGCAGCTTAGAAAGACTGGACCAAGAGACCCAGTACTTC
>TRBJ2-1|TRBV28|few|TRBD1|17
CASSLWWGQHTYNEQFF
TGTGCCAGCAGTTTATGGTGGGGACAGCATACCTACAATGAGCAGTTCTTC
>TRBJ2-3|TRBV28|NA|TRBD2|17
CASRLYSGGPVTDTQYF
TGTGCCAGCAGACTATACAGCGGGGGCCCGGTCACAGATACGCAGTATTTT